Listed here is a single T cell receptor beta chain. What it binds is not known. The entry originates in a study of blood T cells in healthy people across ages. Notes on the study in general: Per million T cells, TCR beta diversity dropped roughly linearly as age increased.

The CDR3 consists of 15 residues. CDR1 and CDR2 (germline): ENHRY, SYGVKD. Peripheral blood from each donor was collected in a volume of approximately 9.2 milliliters. Together with a sample-barcoded 5' primer, a J-beta primer mix was included in a second PCR lasting about 7 to 12 cycles. TCRdb fed the 5' RACE reads into MiXCR, producing one record per CDR3 protein. The sample contains 250,000 to 300,000 distinct CDR3 sequences, around 27% of which appear only once. The V call is TRBV10-3, the J call TRBJ2-5; D possibly matches TRBD1 or TRBD2 (6 bases each). The J call is doubtful: the DNA matches TRBJ2-7 better. Source material: blood. This TCR came from a woman in her seventies in good health. For the CDR3, the DNA is TGTGCCATCAGTGAGTCTACAGGGAGGAGTTACGAGCAGTACTTC. The encoded protein is CAISESTGRSYEQYF.